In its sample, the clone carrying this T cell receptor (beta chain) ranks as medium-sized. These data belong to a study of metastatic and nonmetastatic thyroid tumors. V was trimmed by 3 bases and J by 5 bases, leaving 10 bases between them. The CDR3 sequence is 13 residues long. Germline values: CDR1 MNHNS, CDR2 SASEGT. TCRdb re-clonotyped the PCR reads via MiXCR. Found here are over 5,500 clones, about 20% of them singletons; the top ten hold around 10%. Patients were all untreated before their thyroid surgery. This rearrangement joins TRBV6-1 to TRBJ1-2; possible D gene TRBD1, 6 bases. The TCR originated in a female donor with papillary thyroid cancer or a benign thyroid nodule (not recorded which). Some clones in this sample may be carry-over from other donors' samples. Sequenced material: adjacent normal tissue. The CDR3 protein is CASSDRGLYGYTF. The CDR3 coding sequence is TGTGCCAGCAGTGACAGGGGTTTGTATGGCTACACCTTC.